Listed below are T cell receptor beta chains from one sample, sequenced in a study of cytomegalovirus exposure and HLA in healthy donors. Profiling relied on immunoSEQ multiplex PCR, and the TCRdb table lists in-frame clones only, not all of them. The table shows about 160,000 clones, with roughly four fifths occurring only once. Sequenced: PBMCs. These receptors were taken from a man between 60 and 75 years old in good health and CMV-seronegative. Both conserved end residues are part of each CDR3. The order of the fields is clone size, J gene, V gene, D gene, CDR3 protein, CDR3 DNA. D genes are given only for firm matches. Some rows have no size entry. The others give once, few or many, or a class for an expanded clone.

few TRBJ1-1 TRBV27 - CASMPARGAFF TGTGCCAGCATGCCTGCGCGGGGGGCTTTCTTT
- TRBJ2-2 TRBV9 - CASSVSFRTGANTGELFF TGTGCCAGCAGCGTAAGTTTTCGGACGGGGGCGAACACCGGGGAGCTGTTTTTT
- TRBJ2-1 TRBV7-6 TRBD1 CASSSGQGAVIEQFF TGTGCCAGCAGCTCCGGACAGGGGGCGGTGATTGAGCAGTTCTTC
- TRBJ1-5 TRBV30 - CAWSAGDYSNQPQHF TGTGCCTGGAGCGCAGGGGACTATAGCAATCAGCCCCAGCATTTT
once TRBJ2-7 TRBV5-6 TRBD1 CASSVGQGVVEQYF TGTGCCAGCAGCGTGGGACAGGGGGTAGTCGAGCAGTACTTC
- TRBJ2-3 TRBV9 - CASSPRAQSSTDTQYF TGTGCCAGCAGCCCGAGGGCACAGTCCAGCACAGATACGCAGTATTTT
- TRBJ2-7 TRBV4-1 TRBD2 CASSSPREGTYEQYF TGCGCCAGCAGCTCCCCTAGGGAGGGGACCTACGAGCAGTACTTC
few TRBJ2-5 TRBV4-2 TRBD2 CASRQGTSGAAGETQYF TGTGCCAGCCGCCAAGGAACTAGCGGGGCGGCCGGGGAGACCCAGTACTTC
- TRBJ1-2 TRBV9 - CASSYGEGRSNGYTF TGTGCCAGCAGCTATGGGGAGGGTCGGAGTAATGGCTACACCTTC
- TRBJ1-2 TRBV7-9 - CASSRTDGYTF TGTGCCAGCAGCCGAACGGATGGCTACACCTTC
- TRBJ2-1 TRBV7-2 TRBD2 CASREKGTSEMDEQFF TGTGCCAGCAGGGAGAAAGGGACTAGCGAGATGGACGAGCAGTTCTTC
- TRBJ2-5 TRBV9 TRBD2 CASSLTGGIGETQYF TGTGCCAGCAGCCTTACGGGGGGGATTGGAGAGACCCAGTACTTC
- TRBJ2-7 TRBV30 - CAWTELNQPYEQYF TGTGCCTGGACAGAACTAAACCAACCCTACGAGCAGTACTTC
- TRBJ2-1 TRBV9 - CASSGSFVVNEQFF TGTGCCAGCAGCGGGTCCTTCGTAGTCAATGAGCAGTTCTTC
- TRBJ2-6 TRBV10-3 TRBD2 CAISPVAGGLGANVLTF TGTGCCATCAGTCCGGTAGCGGGGGGCCTTGGGGCCAACGTCCTGACTTTC
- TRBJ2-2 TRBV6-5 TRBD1 CASIADRGRNGELFF TGTGCCAGCATCGCGGACAGGGGGCGAAACGGGGAGCTGTTTTTT
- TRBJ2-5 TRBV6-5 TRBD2 CASSLGAGGGETQYF TGTGCCAGCAGTTTAGGGGCGGGAGGGGGTGAGACCCAGTACTTC
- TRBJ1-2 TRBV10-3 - CAISPREQGYGYTF TGTGCCATCAGCCCCCGTGAACAGGGCTATGGCTACACCTTC